Below are 20 T cell receptor beta chains sequenced from a single sample in a study of blood T cells in healthy people across ages. PCR was performed a second time for roughly 7 to 12 cycles using a sample-barcoded 5' primer and a J-beta primer mix. TCRdb reanalysed the 5' RACE reads using MiXCR and keeps one entry per CDR3 protein. The sample yields some 290,000 distinct CDR3 sequences, roughly a quarter seen once. The sample consisted of blood. The receptors come from a woman in her seventies in good health.

This clonotype has more than one count but fewer than ten. The V gene is TRBV27, the J gene TRBJ2-5; TRBD1 matches 7 bases. CDR3 length: 14 amino acids. In germline, CDR1 is MNHEY, CDR2 SMNVEV (reference sequence). Germline trimming cut 5 bases from V and 3 bases from J; bases unmatched to any gene: 6. CDR3 in amino acids: CASSPMGTEETQYF. CDR3 DNA: TGTGCCAGCAGTCCCATGGGGACAGAAGAGACCCAGTACTTC.

The sample holds a few counts of this clonotype. The chain joins TRBV7-9 to TRBJ1-2; tentatively, D is TRBD1 (6 bases). Germline values: CDR1 SEHNR, CDR2 FQNEAQ (reference sequence). The CDR3 is made up of 13 amino acids. Trimming left V 3 bases short and J 7 bases short, with 12 bases between. The CDR3 nucleotides read TGTGCCAGCAGCTTGACAGGAGTCGGTGGCTACACCTTC. Translation: CASSLTGVGGYTF.

CDR3 protein: CASSQVGQLDIQYF. The CDR3 nucleotides read TGTGCCAGCAGCCAAGTTGGCCAGCTGGACATTCAGTACTTC. The chain recombines TRBV14 with TRBJ2-4; no firm D call. The CDR3 is 14 amino acids. The V gene lost 1 base and the J gene lost 8 bases, with 12 bases spanning the gap. Per germline, CDR1 SGHDN and CDR2 FVKESK.

V gene TRBV29-1 combines with J gene TRBJ2-3; tentative D call: TRBD1 (6 bases). V was cut by 3 bases and J by 2 bases, with 12 bases left in between. Germline lookup yields CDR1 SQVTM and CDR2 ANQGSEA. The CDR3 spans 14 residues. The CDR3 coding sequence is TGCAGCGTTGACGGGACACCGAACACAGATACGCAGTATTTT. It yields the protein CSVDGTPNTDTQYF.

The chain recombines TRBV9 with TRBJ2-3; possibly TRBD2 for D (6 bases). With 0 bases removed from V and 3 bases from J, the gap between germline ends came to 11 bases. In germline, CDR1 is SGDLS, CDR2 YYNGEE. The CDR3 runs to 15 residues. CDR3 sequence: CASSVGRGQTDTQYF. CDR3 bases: TGTGCCAGCAGCGTAGGGAGGGGTCAGACAGATACGCAGTATTTT.

This clonotype was counted ten times or more. V is TRBV28 and J is TRBJ1-5, with a possible D match to TRBD1 (5 bases). V lost 5 bases, J lost 5 bases, and 16 bases lay in between. The CDR3 covers 15 residues. Germline lookup yields CDR1 MDHEN and CDR2 SYDVKM. The CDR3 spells CASSLGGRLYQPQHF. The CDR3 DNA is TGTGCCAGCAGTCTCGGGGGAAGATTGTATCAGCCCCAGCATTTT.

Here the CDR3 DNA reads TGCGGTTTGGCCGTGGTTGGGAACCGCACCTACGAGCAGTACTTC. It codes for CGLAVVGNRTYEQYF. The gene calls are TRBV21-1 and TRBJ2-7. TRBV21-1 is reported as a pseudogene. CDR3 size: 15 residues.

The gene calls are TRBV28 and TRBJ2-4; D gene unclear. The CDR3 consists of 15 residues. Per germline, CDR1 MDHEN and CDR2 SYDVKM. The V end lost 6 bases, the J end lost 0 bases, and 12 bases lay between the germline ends. The CDR3 spells CASSKTMLAKNIQYF. The CDR3 region has the DNA TGTGCCAGCAGCAAAACAATGCTAGCCAAAAACATTCAGTACTTC. The whole variable domain, filled in from reference TRBV28 and TRBJ2-4, reads DVKVTQSSRYLVKRTGEKVFLECVQDMDHENMFWYRQDPGLGLRLIYFSYDVKMKEKGDIPEGYSVSREKKERFSLILESASTNQTSMYLCASSKTMLAKNIQYFGAGTRLSVL.

V usage is TRBV6-2 or TRBV6-3 and J usage is TRBJ2-2; D call uncertain. CDR3 length: 13 amino acids. Deletions cut 4 bases from V and 6 bases from J, with 9 bases between. In germline, CDR1 is MNHEY, CDR2 SVGEGT. Here the CDR3 reads CASSWGAAGELFF. The DNA for the CDR3 is TGTGCCAGCAGTTGGGGTGCCGCCGGGGAGCTGTTTTTT.

The table lists this clonotype with many counts. The chain employs TRBV5-1 and TRBJ2-5, with D perhaps TRBD2 (6 bases). V was shortened by 4 bases and J by 2 bases, with 12 bases between the two germline ends. The CDR3 contains 14 residues. Germline loops: CDR1 SGHRS, CDR2 YFSETQ. CDR3 residues: CASSNPRGQETQYF. In nucleotides, the CDR3 is TGCGCCAGCAGCAACCCCCGGGGGCAAGAGACCCAGTACTTC.

Only a few counts were recorded for this clonotype. J is TRBJ2-1 and V is TRBV7-8; 14 bases fit TRBD2. V was clipped by 5 bases and J by 9 bases; unmatched bases: 9. Germline V gene sequence: CDR1 SGHVS, CDR2 FQNEAQ. This CDR3 spans 16 amino acids. This CDR3 reads CASSPKGLAGVGEQFF. DNA of the CDR3: TGTGCCAGCAGCCCTAAGGGACTAGCGGGAGTGGGTGAGCAGTTCTTC.

This clonotype was found a few times. This chain uses TRBV20-1 with TRBJ1-1; no reliable D call. The CDR3 sequence is 13 residues long. The V end lost 3 bases, the J end lost 7 bases, and 15 bases lay between the germline ends. CDR1 and CDR2 from the germline V gene are DFQATT and SNEGSKA (reference sequence). CDR3 protein: CSASKGSEGEAFF. As DNA, the CDR3 is TGCAGTGCTAGCAAGGGTTCGGAGGGTGAAGCTTTCTTT.

This clonotype was seen more than once but under ten times. The CDR3 protein is CSAREGTGGVTYNEQFF. CDR3 bases: TGCAGTGCTAGAGAGGGGACAGGAGGAGTAACCTACAATGAGCAGTTCTTC. The chain carries TRBV20-1 and TRBJ2-1; 8 bases line up with TRBD1. With 0 bases clipped from V and 2 bases from J, the junction kept 9 bases outside the gene matches. Germline CDR1 DFQATT, CDR2 SNEGSKA (reference sequence). This CDR3 contains 17 residues.

This chain joins TRBV7-9 and TRBJ2-5, with 12 bases that match TRBD2. The ends lost 3 bases at V and 4 bases at J; junction bases unmatched: 3. Germline V gene sequence: CDR1 SEHNR, CDR2 FQNEAQ (reference sequence). The CDR3 extends over 15 amino acids. Here the CDR3 reads CASSFEGLAGETQYF. Written as DNA, the CDR3 is TGTGCCAGCAGCTTCGAGGGACTAGCGGGAGAGACCCAGTACTTC.

The gene calls are TRBV12-3 or TRBV12-4 and TRBJ2-4, with 8 bases identical to TRBD1. The CDR3 covers 12 residues. The ends lost 6 bases at V and 8 bases at J; junction bases unmatched: 3. The CDR3: CASSQGQDIQYF. Written as DNA, the CDR3 is TGTGCCAGCAGCCAGGGACAGGACATTCAGTACTTC.

Ten or more counts support this clonotype. The V gene is TRBV28, the J gene TRBJ2-7; no definite D call. Germline V gives CDR1 MDHEN, CDR2 SYDVKM. Between the trimmed V and J ends, which lost 2 bases and 0 bases, there was a span of 8 bases. The CDR3 is made up of 14 amino acids. The CDR3 DNA reads as TGTGCCAGCAGTTTAGATTCATCCTCCTACGAGCAGTACTTC. It specifies CASSLDSSSYEQYF.

This sequence joins TRBV28 and TRBJ2-7, with 9 positions matching TRBD1. CDR1 MDHEN and CDR2 SYDVKM come from the germline V gene. The CDR3 spans 15 residues. V lost 3 bases and J lost 0; bases outside the gene matches: 3. The CDR3 loop reads CASSFTTGGSYEQYF. CDR3 DNA: TGTGCCAGCAGTTTTACGACAGGGGGCTCCTACGAGCAGTACTTC.

This rearrangement joins TRBV29-1 to TRBJ2-2; 10 positions match TRBD2. CDR1 and CDR2 (germline): SQVTM, ANQGSEA. J gave up 5 bases and V 4 bases, and 4 bases lay outside the gene matches. There are 14 residues in the CDR3. CDR3 loop: CSVGGLAPTGELFF. The CDR3 DNA follows: TGCAGCGTTGGGGGACTAGCGCCGACCGGGGAGCTGTTTTTT.

This clonotype was counted only a few times. The chain has TRBV29-1 and TRBJ2-5, with D possibly matching TRBD2 (6 bases). This CDR3 spans 15 amino acids. Trimming removed 3 bases at V and 4 bases at J, with 18 bases between. Germline V gene lookup returns CDR1 SQVTM and CDR2 ANQGSEA. The CDR3 loop reads CSVEGVWRDGETQYF. In nucleotides, the CDR3 is TGCAGCGTTGAGGGGGTGTGGAGGGATGGAGAGACCCAGTACTTC.

As concerns this clonotype: With a much larger clone just one base away, this may be a read error. This chain uses TRBV5-6 with TRBJ2-5; unclear D gene. Trimming removed 0 bases at V and 11 bases at J, with 14 bases between. CDR1 SGHDT and CDR2 YYEEEE come from the germline V gene. The CDR3 contains 13 residues. CDR3 protein: CASSLDQQDGQYF. The CDR3 nucleotides read TGTGCCAGCAGCTTGGACCAGCAGGACGGGCAGTACTTC.